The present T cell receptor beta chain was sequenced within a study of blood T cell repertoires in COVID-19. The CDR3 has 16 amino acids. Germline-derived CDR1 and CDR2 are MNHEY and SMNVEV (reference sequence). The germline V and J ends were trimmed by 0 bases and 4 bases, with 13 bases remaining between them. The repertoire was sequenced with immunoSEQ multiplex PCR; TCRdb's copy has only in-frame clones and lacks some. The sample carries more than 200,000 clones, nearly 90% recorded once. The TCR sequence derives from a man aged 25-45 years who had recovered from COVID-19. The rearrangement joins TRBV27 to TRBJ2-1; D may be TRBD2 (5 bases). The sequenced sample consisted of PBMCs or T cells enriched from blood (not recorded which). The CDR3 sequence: CASSLSSTGKYNEQFF. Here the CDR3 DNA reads TGTGCCAGCAGTTTATCCTCAACCGGGAAATACAATGAGCAGTTCTTC.